This T cell receptor beta chain was identified in a study of early T cells in non-severe SARS-CoV-2 infection. One entry per CDR3 protein results from TCRdb running MiXCR on the 5' RACE reads. The sample gives about 50,000 distinct CDR3 sequences, around 10% of which show up once; around 5.3% is in the top ten. This clonotype appeared many times. The limits of the CDR3 on the DNA are not certain, so only TCRdb's listed CDR3 is given. This clonotype originated in an adult who was a healthcare worker with PCR-confirmed SARS-CoV-2 infection or an uninfected control (not recorded which). This material consisted of whole blood, taken at baseline.

The CDR3 spells CISVPNYRGQVVNNEQFF. V usage is TRBV7-5 and J usage is TRBJ2-1; no check of the table's D call, TRBD1, against the DNA was made. TRBV7-5 is reported as a pseudogene. The length of the CDR3 is 18 amino acids, counting both ends.